The present T cell receptor beta chain was sequenced within a study of T cells in Graves' hyperthyroidism and ophthalmopathy. Germline V lookup: CDR1 MNHNS, CDR2 SASEGT. The CDR3 totals 13 residues. V was cut by 6 bases and J by 9 bases, with 15 bases left in between. Researchers defined stable Graves' hyperthyroidism as no ophthalmopathy progression within 18 months. Authors of the study amplified TCR beta CDR3 regions from RNA transcripts. Primed by the HTBI set, a first-round RT-PCR was run on the TCR CDR3. TCRdb recomputed calls from the multiplex PCR reads with MiXCR, one row per CDR3 protein. The sample shows some 690,000 distinct CDR3 sequences, roughly 17% of them seen only once.

The rearrangement links TRBV6-1 to TRBJ2-1; no definite D call. The receptor was derived from a man aged 50-60 years with Graves' hyperthyroidism. Sequencing used blood. This chain's CDR3 is CASRRDVYREQFF. CDR3 DNA: TGTGCCAGCAGACGAGACGTCTACCGTGAGCAGTTCTTC.